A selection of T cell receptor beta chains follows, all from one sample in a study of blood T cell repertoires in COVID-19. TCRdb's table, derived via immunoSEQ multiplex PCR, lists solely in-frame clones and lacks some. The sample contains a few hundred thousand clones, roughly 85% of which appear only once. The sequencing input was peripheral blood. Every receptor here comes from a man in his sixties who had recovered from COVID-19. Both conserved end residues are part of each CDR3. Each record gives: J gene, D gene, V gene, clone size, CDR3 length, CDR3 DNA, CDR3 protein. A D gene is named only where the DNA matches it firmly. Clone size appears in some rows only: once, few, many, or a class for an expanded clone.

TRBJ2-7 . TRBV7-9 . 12 TGTGCCAGCAGCGCTAGCTCCTACGAGCAGTACTTC CASSASSYEQYF
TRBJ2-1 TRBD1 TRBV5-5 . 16 TGTGCCAGCAGCTTGGTGCTCAGGGGGATTTACAATGAGCAGTTCTTC CASSLVLRGIYNEQFF
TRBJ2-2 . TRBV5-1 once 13 TGCGCCAGCAGCTTGGACGGGTCCGGGGAGCTGTTTTTT CASSLDGSGELFF
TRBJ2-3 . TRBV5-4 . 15 TGTGCCAGCAGCCCGGAGGCGGGGGCCACAGATACGCAGTATTTT CASSPEAGATDTQYF
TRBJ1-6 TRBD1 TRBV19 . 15 TGTGCCACTTCGACAGGGGGCTCCTATAATTCACCCCTCCACTTT CATSTGGSYNSPLHF
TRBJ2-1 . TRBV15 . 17 TGTGCCACCAGCAGAGCCCGAGGGCGGGAACGGTCCACTGAGCAGTTCTTC CATSRARGRERSTEQFF
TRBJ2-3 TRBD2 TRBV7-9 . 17 TGTGCCAGCAGCTTAGGGGTAGCGGGGGTTCGGACAGATACGCAGTATTTT CASSLGVAGVRTDTQYF
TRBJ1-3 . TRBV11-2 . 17 TGTGCCAGCAGTAGGTGGGTCGGGGGACCTACTGGAAACACCATATATTTT CASSRWVGGPTGNTIYF
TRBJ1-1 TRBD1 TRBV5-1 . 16 TGCGCCAGCAGCTTGGTCGGTGGCCAGGGGGCGAGTGGAGCTTTCTTT CASSLVGGQGASGAFF
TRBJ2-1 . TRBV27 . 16 TGTGCCAGCAGTTTCCCCGGGACAAAGGGTCCCCATGAGCAGTTCTTC CASSFPGTKGPHEQFF
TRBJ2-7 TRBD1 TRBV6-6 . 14 TGTGCCAGCAGTTCACAGGGGGCCCTGGCCGAGCAGTACTTC CASSSQGALAEQYF
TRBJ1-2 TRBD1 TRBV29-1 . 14 TGCAGCGTTTTTGACAGGGCTTCTAACTATGGCTACACCTTC CSVFDRASNYGYTF
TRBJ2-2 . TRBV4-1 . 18 TGCGCCAGCAGCCGAGAACGTTCCGGGACAAGAAACACCGGGGAGCTGTTTTTT CASSRERSGTRNTGELFF
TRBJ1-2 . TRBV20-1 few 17 TGCAGTGCTAGTTCGAGGATCCTAGTGTTCTCTGGCTATGGCTACACCTTC CSASSRILVFSGYGYTF
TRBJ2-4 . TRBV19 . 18 TGTGCCAGTAGTATTAGACTAGGTTTGGAGTTGGCCAAAAACATTCAGTACTTC CASSIRLGLELAKNIQYF
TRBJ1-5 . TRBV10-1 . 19 TGCGCCCCCGGCGGGTTCCATCGCCAAAGGGATTATAGCAATCAGCCCCAGCATTTT CAPGGFHRQRDYSNQPQHF
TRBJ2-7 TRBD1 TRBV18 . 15 TGTGCCAGCTCACCCGCAGGACAGGGAGTCCGGGGGCAGTACTTC CASSPAGQGVRGQYF
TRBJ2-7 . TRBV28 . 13 TGTGCCAGCAGCCTCGGAGGACGCTACGAGCAGTACTTC CASSLGGRYEQYF
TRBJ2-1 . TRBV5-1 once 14 TGCGCCAGCAGCTTGTTTCTAGCTCCCAATGAGCAGTTCTTC CASSLFLAPNEQFF
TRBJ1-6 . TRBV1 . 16 TGCACCAGCAGCTTCGGACAGCAGAATTATAATTCACCCCTCCACTTT CTSSFGQQNYNSPLHF
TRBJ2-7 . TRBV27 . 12 TGTGCCAGCAGCCCTGCTTACGGGGAGCAGTACTTC CASSPAYGEQYF
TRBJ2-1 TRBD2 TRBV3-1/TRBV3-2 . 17 TGTGCCAGCAGCCTCAGGACTAGCGGGAGGGCCCAAAATGAGCAGTTCTTC CASSLRTSGRAQNEQFF
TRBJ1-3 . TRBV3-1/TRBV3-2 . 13 TGTGCGAGCCAACAGGGAAATGGAAACACCATATATTTT CASQQGNGNTIYF
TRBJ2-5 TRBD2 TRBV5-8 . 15 TGTGCCAGCAGCTTAGGGCTAGCGGTCCGCGAGACCCAGTACTTC CASSLGLAVRETQYF
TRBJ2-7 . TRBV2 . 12 TGTGCCAGCAGGGCCACCACCTACGAGCAGTACTTC CASRATTYEQYF
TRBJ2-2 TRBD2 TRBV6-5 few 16 TGTGCCAGCAGTTCCCCCTCTAGCGGGACCGCCGGGGAGCTGTTTTTT CASSSPSSGTAGELFF
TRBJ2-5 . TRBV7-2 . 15 TGTGCCAGCAGCTCGCGGTCCCGCGGGCGAGAGACCCAGTACTTC CASSSRSRGRETQYF
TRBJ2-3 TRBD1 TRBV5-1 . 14 TGCGCCAGCAGAATTGACAGGGCCACAGATACGCAGTATTTT CASRIDRATDTQYF
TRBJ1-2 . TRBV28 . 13 TGTGCCAGCAGAGTTATTGGTACGGGAAGCTACACCTTC CASRVIGTGSYTF
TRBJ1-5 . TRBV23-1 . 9 TGCGCCAGCAGTCGAGGCCGGCATTTT CASSRGRHF
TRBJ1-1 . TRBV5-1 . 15 TGCGCCAGCAGCTTGCGCGGGCTTGGGAACACTGAAGCTTTCTTT CASSLRGLGNTEAFF
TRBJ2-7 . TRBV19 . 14 TGTGCCACCAACAGGGCCCCCCACTCCTACGAGCAGTACTTC CATNRAPHSYEQYF
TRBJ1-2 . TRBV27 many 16 TGTGCCAGCAGCTTACTCGGCGCCGGGGGTGTCTATGGCTACACCTTC CASSLLGAGGVYGYTF
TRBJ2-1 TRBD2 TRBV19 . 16 TGTGCCAGTAGCGGGGGACTAGCGGGCTCCTACAATGAGCAGTTCTTC CASSGGLAGSYNEQFF
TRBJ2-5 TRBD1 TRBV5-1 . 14 TGCGCCAGCAGCACCGGGACAGGGATGGGGACCCAGTACTTC CASSTGTGMGTQYF
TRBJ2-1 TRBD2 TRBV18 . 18 TGTGCCAGCTCACCAATACGGACTAGCGGGGTTTCCTACAATGAGCAGTTCTTC CASSPIRTSGVSYNEQFF
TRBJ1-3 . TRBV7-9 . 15 TGTGCCAGCAGCTTTATTTCTCGCTCTGGAAACACCATATATTTT CASSFISRSGNTIYF
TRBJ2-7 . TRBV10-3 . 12 TGTGCCATCAGTGAGGCTAACTACGAGCAGTACTTC CAISEANYEQYF
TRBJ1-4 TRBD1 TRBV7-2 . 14 TGTGCCAGCAGCTCAGGGGGCAGGGGTGAAAAACTGTTTTTT CASSSGGRGEKLFF
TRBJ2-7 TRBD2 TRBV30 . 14 TGTGCCTGGAGCTCTCCCGGGGGGGGATACGAGCAGTACTTC CAWSSPGGGYEQYF
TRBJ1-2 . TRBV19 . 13 TGTGCCAGTATGAGAGGGTGGTCGGAAGGCTACACCTTC CASMRGWSEGYTF
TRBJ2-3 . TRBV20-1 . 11 TGCAGTGGCGGCCCCGGAGATACGCAGTATTTT CSGGPGDTQYF
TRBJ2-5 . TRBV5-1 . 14 TGCGCCAGCAGCCTGGGACATACAGAAGAGACCCAGTACTTC CASSLGHTEETQYF
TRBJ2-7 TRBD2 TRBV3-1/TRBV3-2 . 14 TGTGCCAGCAGCCTTCGGAGCGGGAGGGGGGAGCAGTACTTC CASSLRSGRGEQYF
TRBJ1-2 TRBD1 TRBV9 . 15 TGTGCCAGCAGCGCATGGGTGACAGGGACCTATGGCTACACCTTC CASSAWVTGTYGYTF
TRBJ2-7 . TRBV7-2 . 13 TGTGCCAGCAGCTTAGCGAACAGCTACGAGCAGTACTTC CASSLANSYEQYF
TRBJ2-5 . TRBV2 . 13 TGTGCCAGCAGTTCAGACATTCAAGAGACCCAGTACTTC CASSSDIQETQYF
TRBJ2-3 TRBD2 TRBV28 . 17 TGTGCCAGCAAGGGACTAGCGGGGGGACAGGCATCCGATACGCAGTATTTT CASKGLAGGQASDTQYF
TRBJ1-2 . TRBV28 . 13 TGTGCCTCACGAACACCCCCCCTCTATGGCTACACCTTC CASRTPPLYGYTF
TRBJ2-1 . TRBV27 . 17 TGTGCCAGCAGTTCTCTTTCGGTAGCAGATAAAAGCGGTGAGCAGTTCTTC CASSSLSVADKSGEQFF
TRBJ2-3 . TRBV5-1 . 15 TGCGCCAGCAGCTTGGAGGGCGGGGGCATAGATACGCAGTATTTT CASSLEGGGIDTQYF